This entry lists 27 T cell receptor beta chains sequenced from one sample in a study of cytomegalovirus exposure and HLA in healthy donors. Primers included in the PCR were 60 Vbeta and 13 Jbeta primers. Some clones are missing from TCRdb's copy, which holds only in-frame ones; the method was immunoSEQ multiplex PCR. The sample holds around 140,000 clones, about 79% seen once. The sequenced sample was PBMCs. All receptors come from a male donor in good health and CMV-seronegative.

This clone came up a few times. The chain is built from TRBV7-9 and TRBJ2-1; 8 bases fit TRBD1. V lost 1 base, J lost 10 bases, and 9 bases stayed unmatched. The germline CDR1 and CDR2 sequences are SEHNR and FQNEAQ (reference sequence). The CDR3 extends over 15 amino acids. Written as DNA, the CDR3 is TGTGCCAGCAGCTTAGGACAGGGGCTTAGAGACGAGCAGTTCTTC. Amino acid sequence: CASSLGQGLRDEQFF.

This clone has a handful of counts. This chain links TRBV19 with TRBJ1-2, with D hard to call. The germline V gene encodes CDR1 LNHDA and CDR2 SQIVND (reference sequence). V shed 3 bases and J shed 0 bases, with 11 bases lying between them. The CDR3 consists of 15 residues. The CDR3 spells CASSIEVGTNYGYTF. The CDR3 DNA is TGTGCCAGTAGTATCGAGGTCGGCACTAACTATGGCTACACCTTC.

This chain links TRBV18 with TRBJ1-2, with 9 bases identical to TRBD1. V was pared by 5 bases and J by 6 bases, with 4 bases of the junction left unmatched. The CDR3 has 13 amino acids. CDR1 KGHSH and CDR2 LQKENI come from the germline V gene. The CDR3 nucleotides are TGTGCCAGCTCATTTCGGACAGGGGATGGCTACACCTTC. As protein: CASSFRTGDGYTF.

This sequence joins TRBV7-9 and TRBJ1-3, with D perhaps matching TRBD1 (6 bases). The CDR3 sequence is 15 residues long. V lost 1 base and J 0 bases, leaving 7 bases between the germline ends. The V gene's germline CDR1 is SEHNR and CDR2 FQNEAQ (reference sequence). The DNA of the CDR3 is TGTGCCAGCAGCTTAGAAGGGGGCTCTGGAAACACCATATATTTT. Encoded protein: CASSLEGGSGNTIYF.

In its sample, this clone was seen a few times. The chain combines TRBV6-6 with TRBJ2-1; no definite D call. Germline V gene data show CDR1 as MNHNY and CDR2 as SVGAGI (reference sequence). Trimming removed 2 bases at V and 8 bases at J, with 4 bases between. The CDR3 has 11 amino acids. The CDR3 DNA sequence: TGTGCCAGCAGTTACCGGGATGAGCAGTTCTTC. Translating it yields CASSYRDEQFF.

The genes are TRBV9 and TRBJ2-2; TRBD1 might be the D (7 bases). This CDR3 is built from 16 residues. V was pared by 4 bases and J by 4 bases, with 17 bases between. The germline V gene has CDR1 SGDLS and CDR2 YYNGEE. Written as DNA, the CDR3 is TGTGCCAGCAGCTATTCCAGGGGGGTAAGCACCGGGGAGCTGTTTTTT. Translated, it gives CASSYSRGVSTGELFF.

The J gene is TRBJ1-2, the V gene TRBV28; 7 nucleotides align to TRBD1. The germline V gene encodes CDR1 MDHEN and CDR2 SYDVKM. CDR3 size: 15 residues. Unmatched junction bases numbered 8, after V lost 4 bases and J lost 3 bases. DNA of the CDR3: TGTGCCAGCAGTTCCCAGGGGGGCCGGGACTATGGCTACACCTTC. It yields the protein CASSSQGGRDYGYTF.

The chain combines TRBV5-1 with TRBJ1-2; the D gene is possibly TRBD1 (6 bases). The CDR3 is 15 amino acids. The V end lost 7 bases, the J end lost 5 bases, and 21 bases lay between the germline ends. From germline, CDR1 is SGHRS and CDR2 YFSETQ. The CDR3 loop reads CASQREAGAIYGYTF. The CDR3 nucleotides are TGCGCCAGCCAGCGGGAGGCAGGGGCAATATATGGCTACACCTTC.

The chain joins TRBV6-1 to TRBJ2-5, with 7 bases aligning to TRBD2. The J call is doubtful: the DNA matches TRBJ2-7 better. This CDR3 has 14 amino acids. Germline CDR1 MNHNS, CDR2 SASEGT. The CDR3 region is CASSGGLDRDEQYF. DNA of the CDR3: TGTGCCAGCAGTGGTGGACTAGATCGGGACGAGCAGTACTTC.

The chain couples TRBV23-1 to TRBJ1-1; tentatively, D is TRBD1 (5 bases). TRBV23-1 has ORF status, its function being uncertain. The CDR3 is 14 amino acids. V shed 6 bases and J shed 1 base, with 12 bases lying between them. CDR3 region: CASRTTEKNTEAFF. The CDR3, as DNA: TGCGCCAGCAGGACGACAGAGAAGAACACTGAAGCTTTCTTT.

The chain has TRBV7-2 and TRBJ2-1, with 7 bases identical to TRBD1. Germline V gene data show CDR1 as SGHTA and CDR2 as FQGNSA. The V segment lost 4 bases and the J segment 6 bases; nucleotides outside the gene matches: 0. The CDR3 length is 12 residues. The CDR3 region has the DNA TGTGCCAGCAGCTACAGGGGCAATGAGCAGTTCTTC. This encodes CASSYRGNEQFF.

The chain uses TRBV19 and TRBJ2-6; D remains ambiguous. Germline CDR1 reads LNHDA; CDR2 reads SQIVND (reference sequence). This CDR3 is 15 amino acids long. The ends were cut back, 9 bases at V and 1 base at J, with 13 bases in the middle. CDR3 protein: CASLLSGSGANVLTF. The CDR3 DNA follows: TGTGCCAGCCTCTTGTCGGGTTCTGGGGCCAACGTCCTGACTTTC.

This clone was observed a handful of times. DNA of the CDR3: TGTGCCAGCAGCCTGGGGACAGTGAACACCGGGGAGCTGTTTTTT. It yields the protein CASSLGTVNTGELFF. The rearrangement links TRBV7-9 to TRBJ2-2; TRBD1 matches at 7 bases. Germline V lookup: CDR1 SEHNR, CDR2 FQNEAQ (reference sequence). This CDR3 contains 15 residues. V trimming: 5 bases; J trimming: 1 base; junction bases outside the gene matches: 4.

This sequence joins TRBV11-3 and TRBJ2-2; 9 bases are shared with TRBD2. From germline, CDR1 is SGHNT and CDR2 YENEEA. The length of the CDR3 is 15 residues. Trimming at V came to 5 bases and at J to 2 bases, leaving 3 bases not matched to a gene. The CDR3 region has the DNA TGTGCCAGCAGCCGGACTAGCGCCAACACCGGGGAGCTGTTTTTT. Encoded protein: CASSRTSANTGELFF.

This chain connects TRBV5-1 to TRBJ1-3; 7 positions match TRBD1. The J segment lost 3 bases and the V segment lost 8 bases, leaving 2 bases of the junction unmatched. The CDR3 is 12 residues long. The germline V gene encodes CDR1 SGHRS and CDR2 YFSETQ. The CDR3 reads CASTGDGNTIYF. Written as DNA, the CDR3 is TGCGCCAGTACAGGGGATGGAAACACCATATATTTT.

The rearrangement joins TRBV5-1 to TRBJ2-5, with 8 bases aligning to TRBD1. CDR1 and CDR2 (germline): SGHRS, YFSETQ. This CDR3 is 14 amino acids long. V trimming: 2 bases; J trimming: 5 bases; junction bases outside the gene matches: 5. The CDR3 is CASSFMDRVETQYF. DNA for the CDR3: TGCGCCAGCAGCTTCATGGACAGGGTGGAGACCCAGTACTTC.

The chain couples TRBV11-1 to TRBJ2-7; 9 bases map to TRBD1. This CDR3 is 15 amino acids long. Germline V gene data show CDR1 as SGHAT and CDR2 as FQDESV (reference sequence). V dropped 4 bases and J dropped 3; count of bases not matched to a gene: 7. CDR3: CASSWGTGNFYEQYF. The DNA for the CDR3 is TGTGCCAGCAGCTGGGGGACAGGGAATTTCTACGAGCAGTACTTC.

The chain carries TRBV6-1 and TRBJ1-2; D unresolved. Germline loops: CDR1 MNHNS, CDR2 SASEGT. This CDR3 is 14 amino acids long. V was cut by 5 bases and J by 5 bases, with 15 bases left in between. As DNA, the CDR3 is TGTGCCAGCAGTCCTTTGGACGGGGAATATGGCTACACCTTC. Protein: CASSPLDGEYGYTF.

The chain uses TRBV21-1 and TRBJ2-7; TRBD2, the table's D call, lacks a check against the DNA. TRBV21-1 represents a pseudogene. The CDR3 runs to 16 residues. CDR3 amino acids: CASSKGTLWFVYEQYF. The CDR3 region has the DNA TGTGCCAGCAGCAAAGGAACCCTATGGTTCGTCTACGAGCAGTACTTC.

The gene calls are TRBV7-2 and TRBJ2-5, with 9 bases fitting TRBD2. TRBJ2-7 explains the end of the DNA better; the J call may be wrong. Germline V gives CDR1 SGHTA, CDR2 FQGNSA. The CDR3 contains 14 residues. The CDR3 DNA sequence: TGTGCCAGCAGCTGGGGACTAGCCCCCTACGAGCAGTACTTC. It encodes CASSWGLAPYEQYF.

The chain is built from TRBV18 and TRBJ1-1, with 8 bases identical to TRBD1. The CDR3 spans 14 residues. J gave up 1 base and V 3 bases, and 1 base lay outside the gene matches. Germline CDR1 is KGHSH and CDR2 is LQKENI. Written as DNA, the CDR3 is TGTGCCAGCTCACCGGGACAGGAGAACACTGAAGCTTTCTTT. Protein: CASSPGQENTEAFF. The entire variable domain, with the rest obtained from reference TRBV18 and TRBJ1-1, is as follows: NAGVMQNPRHLVRRRGQEARLRCSPMKGHSHVYWYRQLPEEGLKFMVYLQKENIIDESGMPKERFSAEFPKEGPSILRIQQVVRGDSAAYFCASSPGQENTEAFFGQGTRLTVV.

The CDR3 sequence: CASSPRLASGTSYEQYF. For the CDR3, the DNA is TGTGCCAGCAGCCCACGCTTGGCGAGCGGGACCTCCTACGAGCAGTACTTC. J is TRBJ2-7 and V is TRBV27; 7 bases match TRBD2. The CDR3 has 17 amino acids. The V gene end was trimmed by 6 bases and the J gene end by 0 bases; junction bases not matched to a gene: 14. Looked up from germline, CDR1 is MNHEY and CDR2 is SMNVEV (reference sequence).

In its sample, this clone was seen a few times. This chain uses TRBV5-8 with TRBJ1-2; D is uncertain. CDR1 is SGHTS and CDR2 is YDEGEE in the germline V gene. V gave up 4 bases and J gave up 4 bases, with 14 bases separating them. The CDR3 is made up of 14 amino acids. CDR3 coding DNA: TGTGCCAGCAGCGAAACACCGTCGGGCTATGGCTACACCTTC. Encoded protein: CASSETPSGYGYTF.

V is TRBV29-1 and J is TRBJ2-3; 9 nucleotides line up with TRBD2. The germline V gene has CDR1 SQVTM and CDR2 ANQGSEA. V lost 8 bases, J lost 3 bases, and 6 bases stayed unmatched. The CDR3 runs to 13 residues. CDR3 DNA sequence: TGCAGCCCCGATCTAGCGGGGACAGATACGCAGTATTTT. Its translation: CSPDLAGTDTQYF.

This CDR3 reads CASTAGIAPSHEQYF. The CDR3 DNA sequence: TGTGCCAGTACCGCAGGGATAGCCCCGAGCCACGAGCAGTACTTC. V is TRBV19 and J is TRBJ2-7, with D possibly matching TRBD1 (5 bases). The CDR3 covers 15 residues. V was cut by 7 bases and J by 5 bases, with 21 bases left in between. CDR1 and CDR2 (germline): LNHDA, SQIVND (reference sequence).

The gene calls are TRBV7-2 and TRBJ1-5; D is perhaps TRBD1 (5 bases). The CDR3 length is 12 residues. CDR1 is SGHTA and CDR2 is FQGNSA in the germline V gene. Trimming left V 2 bases short and J 7 bases short, with 6 bases between. The CDR3 bases are TGTGCCAGCAGCTTAAGGGGACAGCCCCAGCATTTT. It codes for CASSLRGQPQHF.

V gene TRBV2 combines with J gene TRBJ1-6; D is ambiguous. Trimming removed 2 bases at V and 0 bases at J, with 5 bases between. This CDR3 comprises 15 residues. The germline V gene encodes CDR1 SNHLY and CDR2 FYNNEI. In DNA, the CDR3 is TGTGCCAGCAGTGAATTGAGCTCCTATAATTCACCCCTCCACTTT. This encodes CASSELSSYNSPLHF.